This TCR beta chain comes out of a study of Ad26.COV2.S vaccination and SARS-CoV-2 variants. Study at large: The authors gave Ad26.COV2.S intramuscularly, either once or twice 56 days apart.

The protocol was immunoSEQ multiplex PCR, while the TCRdb copy is restricted to in-frame clones and leaves out a portion. The profile shows approximately 410,000 clones, around 93% of them singletons. With regard to this clone: What it binds is not known.

Study outcomes and limitations: Reported findings describe substantial breadth in spike-specific CD8+ and CD4+ T cell responses following vaccination. Vaccinated and placebo-treated recipients had similar non-spike TCR breadth.

The CDR3 is 16 amino acids. Germline loops: CDR1 LGHDT, CDR2 YNNKEL (reference sequence). Germline trimming cut 6 bases from V and 4 bases from J; bases unmatched to any gene: 10. Regarding treatment: around 19 received Ad26.COV2.S at low or high dose, single or two shots; 5 received placebo; per-sample allocation not given. Specimen acquisition occurred on day 63 following the initial vaccine or placebo injection. This vaccine is an Ad26 vector that expresses the Wuhan-strain SARS-CoV-2 spike. This sequence joins TRBV3-1 (or the pseudogene TRBV3-2) and TRBJ2-2; 8 nucleotides match TRBD1. The sequence was collected from a person aged 18-65 years who received the Ad26.COV2.S COVID-19 vaccine or a placebo. The sample here was peripheral blood, taken in a trial of Ad26.COV2.S vaccine versus placebo. Here the CDR3 DNA reads TGTGCCAGCAGTCTTCCGGGACAGGCAATCACCGGGGAGCTGTTTTTT. This codes for CASSLPGQAITGELFF.